This record looks at one TCR beta chain sequence and its context. The antigen it recognizes is unknown. It has no much larger one-base neighbor in the sample; base qualities were not kept. Peripheral blood CD8+ and CD4+ T cells from healthy donors, Susac syndrome patients and multiple sclerosis patients were profiled by high-throughput TCR beta sequencing. Healthy donors were included as age- and sex-matched controls. CD8+ TEMRA cells were enriched by FACS, while bulk CD8+ and CD4+ T cells were purified by magnetic negative isolation. Blood was collected in EDTA tubes and processed within 24 hours, with PBMCs isolated through density gradient centrifugation. PBMCs intended for TCR sequencing were cryopreserved in liquid nitrogen and thawed later in a water bath at 37 degrees C. The sorted or isolated CD4+, CD8+ and CD8+ TEMRA cells reached a purity of at least 90%. The data are from a study of CD8 T cells in Susac syndrome (dated by TCRdb to between 2018 and 2020). About the investigation overall: Whether CD8+ T cell activation and differentiation in Susac syndrome was antigen driven was tested using repertoire sequencing. Clonality of the CD8+ T cell repertoire was compared between eleven to twelve healthy donors, approximately 14 Susac syndrome patients and some 15 multiple sclerosis patients.

Here is what the overall study found, with its caveats: The number of individuals in the TCR sequencing and HLA analysis was acknowledged as relatively small.

From its cysteine to its phenylalanine, the CDR3 spans 18 amino acids. The retained sequence is limited to the CDR3, 54 bases, with the frame set at the first base. Unmatched junction bases come to 11, with V trimmed by 4 bases and J by 2 bases. From the germline V gene (reference sequence), CDR1 is SEHNR and CDR2 is FQNEAQ. RNA was extracted using the RNeasy kit, and roughly 0.5 to 1 ug of the RNA was reverse transcribed with random hexamers. The immunoSEQ multiplex PCR assay, which covers 54 Vbeta and 13 Jbeta segments, was used to amplify TCR beta CDR3 regions. To correct PCR amplification bias, a synthetic template baseline was used for both primer optimization and computational correction. The source study handled its data this way. Only productive sequences were kept, with reads annotated to V, D and J genes according to IMGT and analyzed in immunoSEQ Analyzer. To calculate clonality, Shannon entropy was normalized by log2 of the number of productive unique sequences and then subtracted from one. Public and private clones were assessed among the 100 most prevalent clones of each patient and control. Susac-specific clones were defined as absent from healthy and MS cohorts, about 1,100 published viral clones and other ImmuneACCESS disease sequences. TCRdb ran its own pipeline on the public reads, namely fastp trimming at Q25 and MiXCR clone calling, and kept in-frame beta chains. CDR3 protein sequences are deduplicated, and each keeps its most common genes and DNA. TCRdb's processing, not the authors' own work, is the source of the V and J calls. The sample table contains around 50,000 distinct CDR3 sequences; only one count was recorded for about 92% of them. Around 0.43% of the sample is in the top ten clones.

The receptor chain draws on TRBV7-9 and TRBJ2-3; TRBD2 matches 11 bases in the middle. Sequenced material: CD8+ T cells from PBMCs. This clonotype was sampled from a human donor in good health. For the CDR3, the sequence is CASSSSNPTSGTTDTQYF. The bases read TGTGCCAGCAGCTCGTCGAACCCGACTAGCGGGACCACAGATACGCAGTATTTT.